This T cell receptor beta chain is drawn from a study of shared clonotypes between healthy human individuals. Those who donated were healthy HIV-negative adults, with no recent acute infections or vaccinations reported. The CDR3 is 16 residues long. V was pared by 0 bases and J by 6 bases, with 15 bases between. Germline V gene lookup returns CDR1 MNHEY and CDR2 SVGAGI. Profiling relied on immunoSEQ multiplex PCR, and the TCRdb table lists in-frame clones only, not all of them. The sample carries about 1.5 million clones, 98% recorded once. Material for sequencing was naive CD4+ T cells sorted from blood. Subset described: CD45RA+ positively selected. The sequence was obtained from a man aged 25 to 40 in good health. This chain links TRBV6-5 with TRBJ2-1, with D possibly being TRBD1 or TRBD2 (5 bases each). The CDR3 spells CASSYSIGGVGNEQFF. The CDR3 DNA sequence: TGTGCCAGCAGTTACTCGATTGGGGGAGTTGGCAATGAGCAGTTCTTC.